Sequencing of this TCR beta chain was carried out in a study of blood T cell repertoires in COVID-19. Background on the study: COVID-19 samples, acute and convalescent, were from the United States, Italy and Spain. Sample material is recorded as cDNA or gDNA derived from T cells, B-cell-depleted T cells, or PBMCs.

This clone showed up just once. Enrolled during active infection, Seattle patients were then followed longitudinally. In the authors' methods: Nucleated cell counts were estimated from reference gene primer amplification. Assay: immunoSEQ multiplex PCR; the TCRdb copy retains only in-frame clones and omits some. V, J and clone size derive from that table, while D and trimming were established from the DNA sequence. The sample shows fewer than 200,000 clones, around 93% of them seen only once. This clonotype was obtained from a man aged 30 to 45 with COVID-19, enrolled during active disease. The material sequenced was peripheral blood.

This chain's CDR3 is CASSTRLGQRFYGYTF. The CDR3, as DNA: TGTGCCAGTAGTACCCGCTTGGGACAGCGTTTTTATGGCTACACCTTC. The rearrangement joins TRBV19 to TRBJ1-2, with TRBD1 identical over 7 bases. Looked up from germline, CDR1 is LNHDA and CDR2 is SQIVND (reference sequence). Trimming removed 4 bases from V and 5 bases from J; junction bases left unmatched: 13. This CDR3 region has 16 residues.